This T cell receptor beta chain originates from a study of blood T cell repertoires in COVID-19. Using immunoSEQ multiplex PCR, the repertoire was profiled, and TCRdb retains in-frame clones only, with some absent. The sample carries over 150,000 clones, 80% to 85% recorded once. The CDR3 is made up of 15 amino acids. Germline CDR1 LNHDA, CDR2 SQIVND (reference sequence). The V and J ends lost 5 bases and 1 base, in that order; junction bases with no gene match: 7. The chain combines TRBV19 with TRBJ2-5, with 7 bases fitting TRBD1. This TCR derives from a woman in her thirties or forties with COVID-19, enrolled during active disease. The specimen sequenced was peripheral blood. In nucleotides, the CDR3 is TGTGCCAGTAGTGCCCTCGGGACAGCCCAAGAGACCCAGTACTTC. Translating gives CASSALGTAQETQYF.